This record looks at one T cell receptor beta chain sequence and its context. Its specificity is unknown. This entry comes from a study of cytotoxic CD8 clonotypes in ibrutinib-treated CLL. Study in general: Sequencing produced an average of 255,043 productive templates and 85,000 to 95,000 productive rearrangements per sample.

Here immunoSEQ multiplex PCR was the method, and the copy in TCRdb shows in-frame clones only, minus some. Of some 120,000 clones in the sample, 55% to 75% were seen once. General observations from the study: The clonality rise at ibrutinib response reflected private clonotype expansion.

The germline gives CDR1 SGHTA, CDR2 FQGNSA. CDR3 length: 14 amino acids. V lost 4 bases, J lost 7 bases, and 5 bases stayed unmatched. Source: PBMCs, taken after 24 months of ibrutinib treatment. The source is a human donor with chronic lymphocytic leukemia. The genes are TRBV7-2 and TRBJ2-7; TRBD1 aligns across 12 bases. In DNA form, the CDR3 reads TGTGCCAGCAGCTCGGGACAGGGGGCCGGGGAGCAGTACTTC. The encoded protein is CASSSGQGAGEQYF.